What follows describes a single T cell receptor (beta chain). The primer mix had 60 Vbeta and 13 Jbeta primers. Using immunoSEQ multiplex PCR, the repertoire was profiled, and TCRdb retains in-frame clones only, with some absent. The sample consists of 80,000 or so clones, around 79% of them appearing once. This specimen belongs to a study of cytomegalovirus exposure and HLA in healthy donors. Between the trimmed V and J ends, which lost 1 base and 4 bases, there was a span of 7 bases. Germline assignment: CDR1 LGHNA and CDR2 YSLEER. The CDR3 runs to 14 residues. This TCR came from a man aged 40-49 years in good health and CMV-seronegative. The sequenced material came from PBMCs. J is TRBJ2-2 and V is TRBV4-3; no definite D call. The CDR3 DNA sequence: TGCGCCAGCAGCCAAGGCTGGAGCACCGGGGAGCTGTTTTTT. The encoded protein is CASSQGWSTGELFF.